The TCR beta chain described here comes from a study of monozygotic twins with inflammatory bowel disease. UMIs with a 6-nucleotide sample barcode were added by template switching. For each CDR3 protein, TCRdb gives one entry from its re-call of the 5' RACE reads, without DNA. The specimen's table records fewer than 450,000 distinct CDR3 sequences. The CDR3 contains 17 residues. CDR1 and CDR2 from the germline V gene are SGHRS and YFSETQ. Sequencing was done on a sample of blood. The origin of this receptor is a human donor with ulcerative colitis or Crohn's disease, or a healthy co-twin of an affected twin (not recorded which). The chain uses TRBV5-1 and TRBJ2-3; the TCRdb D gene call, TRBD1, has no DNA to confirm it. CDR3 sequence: CASSLDRGARTADTQYF.